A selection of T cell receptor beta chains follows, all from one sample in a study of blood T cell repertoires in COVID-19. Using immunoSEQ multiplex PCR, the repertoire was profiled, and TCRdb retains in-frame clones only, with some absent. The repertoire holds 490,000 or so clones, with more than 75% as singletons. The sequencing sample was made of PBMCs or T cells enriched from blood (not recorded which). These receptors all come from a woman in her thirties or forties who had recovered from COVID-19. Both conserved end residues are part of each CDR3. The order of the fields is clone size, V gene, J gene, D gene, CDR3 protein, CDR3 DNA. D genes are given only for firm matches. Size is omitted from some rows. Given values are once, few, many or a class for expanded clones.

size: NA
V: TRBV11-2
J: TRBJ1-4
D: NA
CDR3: CASSLELAANEKLFF
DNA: TGTGCCAGCAGCTTAGAGCTAGCGGCTAATGAAAAACTGTTTTTT

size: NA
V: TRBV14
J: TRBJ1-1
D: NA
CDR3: CASSQVAKTEAFF
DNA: TGTGCCAGCAGCCAAGTTGCGAAAACTGAAGCTTTCTTT

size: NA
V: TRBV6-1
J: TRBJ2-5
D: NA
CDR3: CASSDLGGLRRGTQYF
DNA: TGTGCCAGCAGTGATCTCGGCGGCCTACGGCGGGGGACCCAGTACTTC

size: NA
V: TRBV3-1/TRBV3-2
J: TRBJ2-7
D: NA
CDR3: CASSQAAYEQYF
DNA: TGTGCCAGCAGCCAAGCCGCGTATGAGCAGTACTTC

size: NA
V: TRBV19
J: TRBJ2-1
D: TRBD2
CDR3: CASSIFSGSEFNEQFF
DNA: TGTGCCAGTAGTATCTTTAGCGGGAGCGAATTCAATGAGCAGTTCTTC

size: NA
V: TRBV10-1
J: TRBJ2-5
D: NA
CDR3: CASSESERKGTQYF
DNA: TGCGCCAGCAGTGAGTCGGAGCGAAAAGGGACCCAGTACTTC

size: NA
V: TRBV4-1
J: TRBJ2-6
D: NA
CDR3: CASSRTLFGGANVLTF
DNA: TGCGCCAGCAGCCGGACTTTATTTGGAGGGGCCAACGTCCTGACTTTC

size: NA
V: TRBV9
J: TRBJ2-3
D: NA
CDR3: CASSVWAGGPADTQYF
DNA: TGTGCCAGCAGCGTATGGGCCGGGGGGCCGGCAGATACGCAGTATTTT

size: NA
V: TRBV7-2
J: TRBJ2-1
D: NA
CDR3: CASSLDVAGEQFF
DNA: TGTGCCAGCAGCTTAGATGTTGCGGGGGAGCAGTTCTTC

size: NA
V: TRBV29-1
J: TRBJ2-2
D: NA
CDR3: CSGALTGELFF
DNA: TGCAGCGGGGCCCTCACCGGGGAGCTGTTTTTT

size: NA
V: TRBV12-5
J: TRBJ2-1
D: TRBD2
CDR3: CASGLPTLADVSEQFF
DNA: TGTGCTAGTGGTCTCCCCACGCTAGCGGACGTTAGTGAGCAGTTCTTC

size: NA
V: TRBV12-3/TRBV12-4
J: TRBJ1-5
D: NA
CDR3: CASSFGGGDQHF
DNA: TGTGCCAGCAGTTTTGGTGGGGGCGACCAGCATTTT

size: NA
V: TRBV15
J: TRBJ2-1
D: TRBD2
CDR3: CATSAGGPPRYNEQFF
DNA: TGTGCCACCAGTGCGGGAGGTCCACCCCGATACAATGAGCAGTTCTTC

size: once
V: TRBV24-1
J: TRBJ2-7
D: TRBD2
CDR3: CATSDLGWGGVSSYEQYF
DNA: TGTGCCACCAGTGATTTGGGGTGGGGAGGGGTTAGCTCCTACGAGCAGTACTTC

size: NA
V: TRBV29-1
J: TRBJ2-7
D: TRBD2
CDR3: CSARGLATDSYEQYF
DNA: TGCAGCGCCCGGGGACTAGCGACAGATTCCTACGAGCAGTACTTC

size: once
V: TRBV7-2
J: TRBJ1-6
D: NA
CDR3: CASSLAGGGSASPLHF
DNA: TGTGCCAGCAGCTTAGCGGGCGGGGGCTCGGCCTCACCCCTCCACTTT

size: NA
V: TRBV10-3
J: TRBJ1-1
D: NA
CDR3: CAISESLANTEAFF
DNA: TGTGCCATCAGTGAGTCCTTGGCGAACACTGAAGCTTTCTTT

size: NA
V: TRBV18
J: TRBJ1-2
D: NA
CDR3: CASSPGHKAEGYTF
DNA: TGTGCCAGCTCACCAGGCCACAAGGCGGAAGGCTACACCTTC

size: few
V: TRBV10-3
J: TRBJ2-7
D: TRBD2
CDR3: CAIRELAGGTYEQYF
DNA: TGTGCCATCAGGGAACTAGCGGGTGGAACCTACGAGCAGTACTTC

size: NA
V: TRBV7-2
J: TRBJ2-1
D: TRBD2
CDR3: CASSLTLAGVYEQFF
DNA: TGTGCCAGCAGCTTAACCCTAGCGGGAGTCTATGAGCAGTTCTTC

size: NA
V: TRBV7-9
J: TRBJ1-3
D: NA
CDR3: CATNQGSGNTIYF
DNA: TGTGCCACCAACCAGGGTTCTGGAAACACCATATATTTT

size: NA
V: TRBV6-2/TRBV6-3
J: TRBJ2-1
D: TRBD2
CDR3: CASSPLAGGLNEQFF
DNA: TGTGCCAGCAGTCCCCTAGCGGGAGGGCTGAATGAGCAGTTCTTC

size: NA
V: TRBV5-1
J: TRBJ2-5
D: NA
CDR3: CASSWALPLQETQYF
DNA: TGCGCCAGCAGCTGGGCATTGCCCCTACAAGAGACCCAGTACTTC